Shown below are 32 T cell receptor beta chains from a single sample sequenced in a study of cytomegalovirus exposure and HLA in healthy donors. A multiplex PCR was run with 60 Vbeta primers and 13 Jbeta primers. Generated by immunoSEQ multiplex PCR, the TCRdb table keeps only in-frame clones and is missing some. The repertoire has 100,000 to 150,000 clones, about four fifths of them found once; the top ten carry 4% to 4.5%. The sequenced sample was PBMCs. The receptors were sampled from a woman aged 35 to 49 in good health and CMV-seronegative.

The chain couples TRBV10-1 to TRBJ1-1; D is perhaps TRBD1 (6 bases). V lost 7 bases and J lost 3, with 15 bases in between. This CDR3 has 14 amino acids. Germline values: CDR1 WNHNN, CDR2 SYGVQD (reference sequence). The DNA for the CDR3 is TGCGCCAGCACCACTTCAGGGGTCGACACTGAAGCTTTCTTT. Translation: CASTTSGVDTEAFF.

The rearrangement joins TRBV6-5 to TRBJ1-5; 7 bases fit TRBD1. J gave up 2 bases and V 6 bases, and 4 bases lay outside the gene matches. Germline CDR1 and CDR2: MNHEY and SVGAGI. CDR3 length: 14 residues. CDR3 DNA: TGTGCCAGCAGCTCAACAGGGGGCAATCAGCCCCAGCATTTT. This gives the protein CASSSTGGNQPQHF.

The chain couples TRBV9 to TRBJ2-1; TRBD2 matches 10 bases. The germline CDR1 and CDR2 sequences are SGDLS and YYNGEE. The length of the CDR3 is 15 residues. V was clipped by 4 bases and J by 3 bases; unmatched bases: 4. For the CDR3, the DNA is TGTGCCAGCAGCTTGCCTAGCGGGGGCTACAATGAGCAGTTCTTC. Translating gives CASSLPSGGYNEQFF.

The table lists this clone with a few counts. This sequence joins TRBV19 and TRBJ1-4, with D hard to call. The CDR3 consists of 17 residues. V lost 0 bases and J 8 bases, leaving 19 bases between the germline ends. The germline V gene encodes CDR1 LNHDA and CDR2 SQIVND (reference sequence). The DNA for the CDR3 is TGTGCCAGTAGTATAGATCGGAGAACAGAACTAGGGGAAAAACTGTTTTTT. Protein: CASSIDRRTELGEKLFF.

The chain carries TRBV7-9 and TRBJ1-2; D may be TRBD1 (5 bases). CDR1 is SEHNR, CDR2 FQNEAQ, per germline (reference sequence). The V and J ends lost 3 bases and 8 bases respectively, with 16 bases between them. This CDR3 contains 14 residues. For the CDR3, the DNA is TGTGCCAGCAGCTTTGGGGAGGGACCTTTCGGCTACACCTTC. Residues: CASSFGEGPFGYTF.

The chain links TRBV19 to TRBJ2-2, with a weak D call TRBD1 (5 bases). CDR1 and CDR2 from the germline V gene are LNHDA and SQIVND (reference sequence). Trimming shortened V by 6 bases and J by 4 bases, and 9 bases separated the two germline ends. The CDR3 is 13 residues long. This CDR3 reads CASSPGFTGELFF. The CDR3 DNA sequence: TGTGCCAGTAGCCCAGGGTTCACCGGGGAGCTGTTTTTT.

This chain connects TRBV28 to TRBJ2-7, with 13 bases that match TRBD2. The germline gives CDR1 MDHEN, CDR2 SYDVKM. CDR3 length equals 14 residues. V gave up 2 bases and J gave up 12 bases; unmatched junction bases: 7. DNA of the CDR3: TGTGCCAGCAGTTTAAAACCGGGACTAGCGGGACCGTACTTC. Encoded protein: CASSLKPGLAGPYF.

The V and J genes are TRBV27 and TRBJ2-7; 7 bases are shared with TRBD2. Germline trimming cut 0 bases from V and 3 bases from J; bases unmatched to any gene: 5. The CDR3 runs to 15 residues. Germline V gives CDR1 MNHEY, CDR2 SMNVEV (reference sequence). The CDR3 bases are TGTGCCAGCAGTTTATCGGCTAGCGGCCACTACGAGCAGTACTTC. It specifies CASSLSASGHYEQYF.

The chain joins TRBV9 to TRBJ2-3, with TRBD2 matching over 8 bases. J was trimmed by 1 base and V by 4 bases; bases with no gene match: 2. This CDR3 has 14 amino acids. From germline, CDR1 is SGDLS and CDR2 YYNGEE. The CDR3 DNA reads TGTGCCAGCAGCTTTAGCGGGGGCACAGATACGCAGTATTTT. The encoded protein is CASSFSGGTDTQYF.

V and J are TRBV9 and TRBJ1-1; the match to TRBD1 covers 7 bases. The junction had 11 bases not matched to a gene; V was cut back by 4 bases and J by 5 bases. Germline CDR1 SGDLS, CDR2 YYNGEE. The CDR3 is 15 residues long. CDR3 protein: CASSLTTGFGTEAFF. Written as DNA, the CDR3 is TGTGCCAGCAGCCTCACGACAGGGTTTGGGACTGAAGCTTTCTTT.

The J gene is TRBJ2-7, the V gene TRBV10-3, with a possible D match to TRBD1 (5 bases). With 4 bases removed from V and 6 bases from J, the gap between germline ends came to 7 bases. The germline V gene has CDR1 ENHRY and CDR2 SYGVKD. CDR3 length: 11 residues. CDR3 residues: CAISGQTEQYF. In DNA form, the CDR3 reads TGTGCCATCAGTGGACAGACCGAGCAGTACTTC.

The CDR3 coding sequence is TGTGCCAGCAGTGCTTGGGACAGATCCCGACACACCATATATTTT. It yields the protein CASSAWDRSRHTIYF. The chain uses TRBV6-6 and TRBJ1-3; 7 nucleotides agree with TRBD1. CDR3 size: 15 residues. V shed 5 bases, J shed 8 bases, and the junction held 12 bases outside the gene matches. CDR1 is MNHNY, CDR2 SVGAGI, per germline (reference sequence).

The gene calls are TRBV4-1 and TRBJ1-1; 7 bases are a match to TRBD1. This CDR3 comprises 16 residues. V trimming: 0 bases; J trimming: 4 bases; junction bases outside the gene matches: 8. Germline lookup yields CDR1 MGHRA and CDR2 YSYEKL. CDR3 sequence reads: CASSQDNRGSLTEAFF. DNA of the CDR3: TGCGCCAGCAGCCAAGATAACAGGGGATCCCTCACTGAAGCTTTCTTT.

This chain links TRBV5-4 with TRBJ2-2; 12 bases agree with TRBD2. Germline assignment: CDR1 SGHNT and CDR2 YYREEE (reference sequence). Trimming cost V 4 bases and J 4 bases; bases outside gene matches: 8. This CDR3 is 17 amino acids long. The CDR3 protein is CASSRRTSGISTGELFF. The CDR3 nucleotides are TGTGCCAGCAGCCGACGGACTAGCGGGATTAGCACCGGGGAGCTGTTTTTT.

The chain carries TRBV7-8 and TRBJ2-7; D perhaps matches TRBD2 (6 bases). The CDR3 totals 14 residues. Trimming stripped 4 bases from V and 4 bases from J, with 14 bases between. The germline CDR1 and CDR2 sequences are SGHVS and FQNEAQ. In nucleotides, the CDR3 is TGTGCCAGCAGCTCGGAGGGCTCCCCTTACGAGCAGTACTTC. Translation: CASSSEGSPYEQYF.

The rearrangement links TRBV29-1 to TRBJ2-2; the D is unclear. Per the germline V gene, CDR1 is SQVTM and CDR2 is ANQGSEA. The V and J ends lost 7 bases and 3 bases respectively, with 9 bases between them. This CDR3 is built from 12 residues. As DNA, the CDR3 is TGCAGCGCCCACAGAGACACCGGGGAGCTGTTTTTT. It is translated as CSAHRDTGELFF.

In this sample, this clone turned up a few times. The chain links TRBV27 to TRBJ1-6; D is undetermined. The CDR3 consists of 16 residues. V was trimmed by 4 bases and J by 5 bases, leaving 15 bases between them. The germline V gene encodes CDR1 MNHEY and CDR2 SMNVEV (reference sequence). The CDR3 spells CASSSGGGINNSPLHF. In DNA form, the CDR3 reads TGTGCCAGCAGTTCCGGAGGTGGCATCAATAATTCACCCCTCCACTTT.

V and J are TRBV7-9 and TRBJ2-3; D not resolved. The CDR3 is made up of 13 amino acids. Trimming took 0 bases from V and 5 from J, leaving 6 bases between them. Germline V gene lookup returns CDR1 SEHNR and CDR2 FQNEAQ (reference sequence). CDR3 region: CASSLAGEDTQYF. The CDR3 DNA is TGTGCCAGCAGCTTAGCAGGAGAAGATACGCAGTATTTT.

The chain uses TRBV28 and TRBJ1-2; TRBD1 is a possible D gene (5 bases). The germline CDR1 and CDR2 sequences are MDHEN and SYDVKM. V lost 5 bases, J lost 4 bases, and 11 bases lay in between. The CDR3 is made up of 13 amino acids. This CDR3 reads CASSLDSRYGYTF. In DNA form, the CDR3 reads TGTGCCAGCAGTCTAGACAGCCGCTATGGCTACACCTTC.

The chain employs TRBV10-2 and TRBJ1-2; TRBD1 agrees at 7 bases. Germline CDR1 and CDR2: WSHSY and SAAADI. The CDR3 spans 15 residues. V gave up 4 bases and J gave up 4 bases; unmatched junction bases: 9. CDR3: CASSGGQGGGYGYTF. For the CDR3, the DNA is TGCGCCAGCAGTGGGGGCCAGGGGGGCGGCTATGGCTACACCTTC.

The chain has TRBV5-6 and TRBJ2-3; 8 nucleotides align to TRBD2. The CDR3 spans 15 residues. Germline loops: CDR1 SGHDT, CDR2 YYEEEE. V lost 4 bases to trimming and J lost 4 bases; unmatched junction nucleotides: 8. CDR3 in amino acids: CASSPRGTRPDTQYF. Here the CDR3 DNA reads TGTGCCAGCAGCCCGAGGGGGACTAGACCAGATACGCAGTATTTT.

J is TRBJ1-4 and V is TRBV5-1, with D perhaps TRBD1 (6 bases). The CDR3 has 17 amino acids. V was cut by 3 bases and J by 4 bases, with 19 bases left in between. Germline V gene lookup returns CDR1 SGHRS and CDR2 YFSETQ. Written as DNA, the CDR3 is TGCGCCAGCAGCTCCGCCCGAGGGGTAGGGGGTAATGAAAAACTGTTTTTT. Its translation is CASSSARGVGGNEKLFF.

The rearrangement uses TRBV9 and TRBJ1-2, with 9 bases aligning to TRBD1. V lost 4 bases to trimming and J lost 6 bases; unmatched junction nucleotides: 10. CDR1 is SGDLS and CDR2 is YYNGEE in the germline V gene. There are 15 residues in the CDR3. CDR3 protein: CASSPRDRVYDGYTF. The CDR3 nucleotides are TGTGCCAGCAGCCCGAGGGACAGGGTCTACGATGGCTACACCTTC.

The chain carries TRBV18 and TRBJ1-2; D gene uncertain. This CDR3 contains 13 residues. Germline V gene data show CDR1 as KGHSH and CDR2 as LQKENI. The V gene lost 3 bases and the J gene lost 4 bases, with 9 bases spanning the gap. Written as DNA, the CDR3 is TGTGCCAGCTCACCCCCTGGAGGCTATGGCTACACCTTC. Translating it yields CASSPPGGYGYTF.

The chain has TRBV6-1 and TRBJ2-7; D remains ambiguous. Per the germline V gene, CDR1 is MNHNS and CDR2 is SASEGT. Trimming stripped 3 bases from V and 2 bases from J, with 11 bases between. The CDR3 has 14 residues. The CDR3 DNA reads TGTGCCAGCAGTGATCTGTCCTTAACCTACGAGCAGTACTTC. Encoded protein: CASSDLSLTYEQYF.

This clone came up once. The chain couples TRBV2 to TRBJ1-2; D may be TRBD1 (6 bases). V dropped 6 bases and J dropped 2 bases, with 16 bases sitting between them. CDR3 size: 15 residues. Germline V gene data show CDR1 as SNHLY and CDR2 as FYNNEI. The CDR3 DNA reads TGTGCCAGCAGGCCCCGGGGGGGGCGCAACTATGGCTACACCTTC. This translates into CASRPRGGRNYGYTF.

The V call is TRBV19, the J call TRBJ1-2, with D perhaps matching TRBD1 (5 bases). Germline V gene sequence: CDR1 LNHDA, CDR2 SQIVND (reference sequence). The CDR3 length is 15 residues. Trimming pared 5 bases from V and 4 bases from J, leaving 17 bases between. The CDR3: CASSGQGGVGYGYTF. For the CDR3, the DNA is TGTGCCAGTAGTGGGCAGGGAGGGGTGGGCTATGGCTACACCTTC.

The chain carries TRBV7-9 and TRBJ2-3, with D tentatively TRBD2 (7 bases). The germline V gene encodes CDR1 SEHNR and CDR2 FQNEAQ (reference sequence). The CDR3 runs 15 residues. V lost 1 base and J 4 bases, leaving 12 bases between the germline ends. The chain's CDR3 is CASSLGGGQPDTQYF. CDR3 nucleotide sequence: TGTGCCAGCAGCTTAGGGGGGGGGCAGCCAGATACGCAGTATTTT.

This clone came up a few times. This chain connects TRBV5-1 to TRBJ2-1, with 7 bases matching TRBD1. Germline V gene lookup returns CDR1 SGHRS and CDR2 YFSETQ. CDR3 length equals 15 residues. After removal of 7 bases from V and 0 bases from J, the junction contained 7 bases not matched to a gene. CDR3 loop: CASAADRVSYNEQFF. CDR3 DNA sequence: TGCGCCAGCGCCGCAGACAGGGTCTCCTACAATGAGCAGTTCTTC. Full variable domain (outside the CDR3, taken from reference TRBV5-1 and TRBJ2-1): KAGVTQTPRYLIKTRGQQVTLSCSPISGHRSVSWYQQTPGQGLQFLFEYFSETQRNKGNFPGRFSGRQFSNSRSEMNVSTLELGDSALYLCASAADRVSYNEQFFGPGTRLTVL.

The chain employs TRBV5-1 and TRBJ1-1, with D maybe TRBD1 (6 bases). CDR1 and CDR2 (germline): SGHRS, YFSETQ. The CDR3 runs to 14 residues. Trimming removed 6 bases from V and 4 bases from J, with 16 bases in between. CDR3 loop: CASNPAGGRTEAFF. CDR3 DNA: TGCGCCAGCAACCCCGCGGGGGGGCGCACTGAAGCTTTCTTT.

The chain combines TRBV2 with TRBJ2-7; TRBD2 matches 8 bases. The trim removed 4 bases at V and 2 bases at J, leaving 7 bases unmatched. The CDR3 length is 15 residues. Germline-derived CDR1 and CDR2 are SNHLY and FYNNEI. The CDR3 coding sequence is TGTGCCAGCAGTGCCCGGACTAGCCCCCCCTACGAGCAGTACTTC. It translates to CASSARTSPPYEQYF.

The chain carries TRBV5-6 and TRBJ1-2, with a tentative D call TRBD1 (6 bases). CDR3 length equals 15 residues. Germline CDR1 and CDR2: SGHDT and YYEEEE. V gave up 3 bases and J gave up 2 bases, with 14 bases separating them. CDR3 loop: CASSSISTGNYGYTF. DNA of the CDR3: TGTGCCAGCAGCTCGATTTCAACAGGGAACTATGGCTACACCTTC.